These T cell receptor beta chains were read from a single sample in a study of response to subunit inactivated influenza vaccine. TCRdb re-analysed the RT-PCR reads in MiXCR, keeping a single row per CDR3 protein. The table includes 500,000 to 550,000 distinct CDR3 sequences, around 8% detected once. The material was PBMCs from blood, obtained about 23 months after vaccination. Receptors originate from a man aged 45-69 years who received an inactivated influenza vaccine. CDR3s include the opening cysteine and the closing phenylalanine or tryptophan. A D gene is named only where the DNA matches it firmly. The size field is filled for only some rows; it gives once, few, many or a size class.

clone_size	d_call	v_call	j_call	cdr3_nt	cdr3_aa
many	.	TRBV12-3/TRBV12-4	TRBJ1-2	TGTGCCAGCAGTTTAGGCACTATTAACTATGGCTACACCTTC	CASSLGTINYGYTF
.	.	TRBV3-1	TRBJ2-1	TGTGCCAGCAGCCAGGGTCGGCGGGAAAGGCAGTTCTTC	CASSQGRRERQFF
.	.	TRBV6-1	TRBJ2-2	TGTGCCAGCAGGAGTCCCAGGGGTGACACCGGGGAGCTGTTTTTT	CASRSPRGDTGELFF
many	.	TRBV12-3/TRBV12-4	TRBJ1-5	TGTGCCAGCAGTGAGTACGAGGGTGAGGGCAGAGATCAGCCCCAGCATTTT	CASSEYEGEGRDQPQHF
.	.	TRBV6-1	TRBJ2-7	TGTGCCAGCAGTGAAGCGAGCGGTTTATCCTACGAGCAGTACTTC	CASSEASGLSYEQYF
many	TRBD1	TRBV7-2	TRBJ1-6	TGTGCCAGCAGCTTATCCGGGACAGGGAGTAATTCACCCCTCCACTTT	CASSLSGTGSNSPLHF
few	TRBD1	TRBV9	TRBJ1-2	TGTGCCAGCAGCACAGGGGGAGTCTATGGCTACACCTTC	CASSTGGVYGYTF
.	.	TRBV5-1	TRBJ2-3	TGCGCCAGCAGCTTGGTTGGGGAAACAGATACGCAGTATTTT	CASSLVGETDTQYF
many	TRBD1	TRBV29-1	TRBJ1-5	TGCAGCGTGCGCCGGGACAGGGGGGAACCCCAGCATTTT	CSVRRDRGEPQHF
.	.	TRBV7-9	TRBJ1-2	TGTGCCAGCAGCTTTACTAATGGTGCTAGTTATGGCTACACCTTC	CASSFTNGASYGYTF
many	.	TRBV20-1	TRBJ2-2	TGCAGTGCCCTCAAGGTTACGAACACCGGGGAGCTGTTTTTT	CSALKVTNTGELFF
.	.	TRBV20-1	TRBJ2-5	TGCAGTGTCACCCAGTCGCGACGTGGGGAGACCCAGTACTTC	CSVTQSRRGETQYF
.	.	TRBV19	TRBJ1-1	TGTGCCAGTAGTTCATCCGACCTGACGGGGATCGCTGAAGCTTTCTTT	CASSSSDLTGIAEAFF
many	TRBD1	TRBV20-1	TRBJ2-7	TGCAGTGCTGGGGGACAGGCCTACGAGCAGTACTTC	CSAGGQAYEQYF
.	TRBD1	TRBV5-4	TRBJ2-2	TGTGCCAGCAGCTTGGCTGGGACAGGGTTGCCCGGGGAGCTGTTTTTT	CASSLAGTGLPGELFF
many	.	TRBV20-1	TRBJ2-7	TGCAGTGCTAGACATTATGGGTACGAGCAGTACTTC	CSARHYGYEQYF
few	TRBD1	TRBV4-3	TRBJ2-2	TGCGCCAGCAGACCGGGACAGGGAATAACCGGGGAGCTGTTTTTT	CASRPGQGITGELFF
few	.	TRBV7-2	TRBJ1-1	TGTGCCAGCGTCCTGAACACTGAAGCTTTCTTT	CASVLNTEAFF
few	.	TRBV7-9	TRBJ1-1	TGTGCCAGCGGCGGGGGGCCTTTAGGGGTGAACACTGAAGCTTTCTTT	CASGGGPLGVNTEAFF
.	.	TRBV19	TRBJ2-6	TGTGCCAGTAGTCCCCCAGCTGGAGGCCTGACTTTC	CASSPPAGGLTF
once	.	TRBV20-1	TRBJ2-1	TGCAGTGCTAAGGGCGGTTACAAAAATGAGCAGTTCTTC	CSAKGGYKNEQFF
.	TRBD1	TRBV7-2	TRBJ1-6	TGTGCCAGCAGCTCAGGCTACAGGGGTTATACACCCCTCCACTTT	CASSSGYRGYTPLHF
.	.	TRBV20-1	TRBJ1-5	TGCAGTGCTAGAAGACAGTCCTATAGCAATCAGCCCCAGCATTTT	CSARRQSYSNQPQHF
.	TRBD2	TRBV6-2/TRBV6-3	TRBJ2-7	TGTGCCACCGGACTAGTCACCGAGCAGTACTTC	CATGLVTEQYF
many	TRBD1	TRBV24-1	TRBJ1-1	TGTGCCACCAGTGGTATCGGGACAGATATGAACACTGAAGCTTTCTTT	CATSGIGTDMNTEAFF
.	.	TRBV20-1	TRBJ2-7	TGCAGTGCTAGAGATATGGGCCACGAGCAGTACTTC	CSARDMGHEQYF
many	TRBD1	TRBV6-1	TRBJ1-2	TGTGCCAGCAGCCAGACCCGGGACAGTGGCTACACCTTC	CASSQTRDSGYTF
many	.	TRBV4-2	TRBJ1-3	TGTGCCAGCAGCCAAGTACGCCAGAGCCTCTCTGGAAACACCATATATTTT	CASSQVRQSLSGNTIYF
.	TRBD2	TRBV20-1	TRBJ2-5	TGCAGTGCCAGGACTAGCCGGGGGGAGACCCAGTACTTC	CSARTSRGETQYF
few	.	TRBV7-2	TRBJ2-2	TGTGCCAGCAGCTCCATCAGCACCGGGGAGCTGTTTTTT	CASSSISTGELFF
.	.	TRBV20-1	TRBJ2-3	TGCAGTGCTAGTTTTTTGGGACATAGCACAGATACGCAGTATTTT	CSASFLGHSTDTQYF
.	TRBD1	TRBV20-1	TRBJ2-7	TGCAGTGCTAGAGACGACAGGGAATATACCTACGAGCAGTACTTC	CSARDDREYTYEQYF
.	TRBD1	TRBV6-4	TRBJ1-2	TGTGCCAGCACCAAGAGAGTAGGACTCGAACCAGACAGGGGCTATGGCTACACCTTC	CASTKRVGLEPDRGYGYTF
few	.	TRBV9	TRBJ2-7	TGTGCCAGCAGCCCCGGGGGCAACCCCTACGAGCAGTACTTC	CASSPGGNPYEQYF
few	.	TRBV27	TRBJ2-7	TGTGCCAGCATCTCTCCCTTCCCTCCCTACGAGCAGTACTTC	CASISPFPPYEQYF
many	.	TRBV24-1	TRBJ1-2	TGTGCCACCAGTGATGAGGGGTATGGCGGCTACACCTTC	CATSDEGYGGYTF